One and the same sample provided the 27 T cell receptor beta chains below, sequenced in a study of cytomegalovirus exposure and HLA in healthy donors. With 60 Vbeta and 13 Jbeta primers, the PCR was carried out. Data came from immunoSEQ multiplex PCR; TCRdb stores just in-frame clones and leaves some out. The sample lists approximately 150,000 clones, roughly 80% occurring once. What was sequenced was PBMCs. Source of these receptors: a man aged 25 to 40 in good health and CMV-seronegative.

V is TRBV19 and J is TRBJ1-2; tentative D call: TRBD1 (6 bases). The CDR3 has 13 residues. Germline V lookup: CDR1 LNHDA, CDR2 SQIVND (reference sequence). V was shortened by 4 bases and J by 4 bases, with 10 bases between the two germline ends. The DNA of the CDR3 is TGTGCCAGTAGTAACGGACAGCTCTATGGCTACACCTTC. Translating gives CASSNGQLYGYTF.

This clone was picked up a small number of times. The rearrangement links TRBV5-1 to TRBJ2-5; TRBD2 might be the D (6 bases). In germline, CDR1 is SGHRS, CDR2 YFSETQ. V lost 2 bases, J lost 4 bases, and 12 bases lay in between. The CDR3 runs to 14 residues. The CDR3 nucleotides are TGCGCCAGCAGCTTTACTAGCTCAGGAGAGACCCAGTACTTC. Its protein is CASSFTSSGETQYF.

The chain employs TRBV5-1 and TRBJ1-1; no firm D call. V lost 4 bases and J 5 bases, leaving 15 bases between the germline ends. The CDR3 has 14 amino acids. Germline V gives CDR1 SGHRS, CDR2 YFSETQ. CDR3 sequence (DNA): TGCGCCAGCAGCCCCCGCGGGAGGGAAACTGAAGCTTTCTTT. Its translation: CASSPRGRETEAFF. Together with reference TRBV5-1 and TRBJ1-1, the CDR3 gives the full variable domain: KAGVTQTPRYLIKTRGQQVTLSCSPISGHRSVSWYQQTPGQGLQFLFEYFSETQRNKGNFPGRFSGRQFSNSRSEMNVSTLELGDSALYLCASSPRGRETEAFFGQGTRLTVV.

The V gene is TRBV7-9, the J gene TRBJ1-2, with 7 bases aligning to TRBD1. J lost 3 bases, V lost 10 bases, and 5 bases had no gene match. CDR3 length equals 12 residues. Germline V gene sequence: CDR1 SEHNR, CDR2 FQNEAQ (reference sequence). The CDR3 sequence: CATGTGDYGYTF. In DNA form, the CDR3 reads TGTGCCACCGGAACAGGGGACTATGGCTACACCTTC. Based on the CDR3 plus reference TRBV7-9 and TRBJ1-2, the full variable domain is DTGVSQNPRHKITKRGQNVTFRCDPISEHNRLYWYRQTLGQGPEFLTYFQNEAQLEKSRLLSDRFSAERPKGSFSTLEIQRTEQGDSAMYLCATGTGDYGYTFGSGTRLTVV.

The rearrangement uses TRBV28 and TRBJ1-2; a possible D gene is TRBD1 (6 bases). Trimming pared 2 bases from V and 2 bases from J, leaving 12 bases between. Germline V gives CDR1 MDHEN, CDR2 SYDVKM. The CDR3 length is 15 residues. The CDR3 is CASSLRDNLNYGYTF. Here the CDR3 DNA reads TGTGCCAGCAGTTTACGGGACAACCTCAACTATGGCTACACCTTC.

The chain links TRBV5-1 to TRBJ1-1; the D is unclear. From germline, CDR1 is SGHRS and CDR2 YFSETQ. V lost 4 bases and J 3 bases, leaving 13 bases between the germline ends. CDR3 length: 14 residues. CDR3: CASSLGNGDTEAFF. The CDR3 DNA sequence: TGCGCCAGCAGCCTGGGAAACGGAGACACTGAAGCTTTCTTT.

This rearrangement joins TRBV5-8 to TRBJ1-2; a weak D match, TRBD1 (5 bases). Trimming stripped 2 bases from V and 7 bases from J, with 15 bases between. This CDR3 comprises 14 residues. Germline V gene sequence: CDR1 SGHTS, CDR2 YDEGEE. DNA of the CDR3: TGTGCCAGCAGCTTTATCTACAGGCAGAGTGGCTACACCTTC. Its translation is CASSFIYRQSGYTF. The full variable domain, rest sourced from reference TRBV5-8 and TRBJ1-2, is EAGVTQSPTHLIKTRGQQATLRCSPISGHTSVYWYQQALGLGLQFLLWYDEGEERNRGNFPPRFSGRQFPNYSSELNVNALELEDSALYLCASSFIYRQSGYTFGSGTRLTVV.

CDR3 nucleotides: TGTGCCAGCAGCTTCAGAACTAGCGGGCGGGGGGGTTACGAGCAGTACTTC. Translation: CASSFRTSGRGGYEQYF. The chain carries TRBV7-8 and TRBJ2-7; 9 bases are a match to TRBD2. The CDR3 is 17 residues long. From germline, CDR1 is SGHVS and CDR2 FQNEAQ. V dropped 3 bases and J dropped 4; count of bases not matched to a gene: 13.

This clone was counted once. The chain employs TRBV4-3 and TRBJ1-5, with 7 bases lining up with TRBD1. The germline gives CDR1 LGHNA, CDR2 YSLEER. With 0 bases clipped from V and 7 bases from J, the junction kept 3 bases outside the gene matches. The CDR3 runs 14 residues. The CDR3 DNA sequence: TGCGCCAGCAGCCAAGACGACAGGGAGCAGCCCCAGCATTTT. It translates to CASSQDDREQPQHF.

This chain links TRBV7-2 with TRBJ1-6; possibly TRBD1 for D (5 bases). The V end was cut by 2 bases, the J end by 9 bases, with 14 bases between. This CDR3 has 15 residues. CDR1 SGHTA and CDR2 FQGNSA come from the germline V gene. The DNA for the CDR3 is TGTGCCAGCAGCTTAAGATCAGGGATGAGTTCACCCCTCCACTTT. Protein: CASSLRSGMSSPLHF.

This clone came up a few times. The chain is built from TRBV5-6 and TRBJ1-1; D is unresolved. Germline CDR1 SGHDT, CDR2 YYEEEE. This CDR3 comprises 14 residues. The V and J ends lost 1 base and 11 bases respectively, with 18 bases between them. The CDR3 is CASSLMVESRSAFF. DNA of the CDR3: TGTGCCAGCAGCTTGATGGTTGAGTCGCGTTCGGCTTTCTTT.

The chain uses TRBV7-3 and TRBJ1-2, with 11 nucleotides matching TRBD1. Trimming cost V 5 bases and J 6 bases; bases outside gene matches: 5. The germline CDR1 and CDR2 sequences are SGHTA and FQGTGA. CDR3 length: 14 residues. The DNA for the CDR3 is TGTGCCAGCAGCCCCGGGACAGGGGGTCATGGCTACACCTTC. It encodes CASSPGTGGHGYTF.

J is TRBJ2-2 and V is TRBV7-3, with TRBD2 matching 7 bases. Germline CDR1 SGHTA, CDR2 FQGTGA. The junction had 6 bases not matched to a gene; V was cut back by 5 bases and J by 6 bases. This CDR3 region has 14 residues. As DNA, the CDR3 is TGTGCCAGCAGCCAACGGCGGGAGCCCGGGGAGCTGTTTTTT. It translates to CASSQRREPGELFF. The entire variable domain, with the rest obtained from reference TRBV7-3 and TRBJ2-2, is as follows: GAGVSQTPSNKVTEKGKYVELRCDPISGHTALYWYRQSLGQGPEFLIYFQGTGAADDSGLPNDRFFAVRPEGSVSTLKIQRTERGDSAVYLCASSQRREPGELFFGEGSRLTVL.

The chain combines TRBV18 with TRBJ1-1; 7 nucleotides match TRBD1. CDR1 and CDR2 from the germline V gene are KGHSH and LQKENI. The CDR3 extends over 15 amino acids. After removal of 5 bases from V and 1 base from J, the junction contained 7 bases not matched to a gene. CDR3 region: CASSTKGAKNTEAFF. CDR3 in DNA: TGTGCCAGCTCAACTAAGGGGGCGAAGAACACTGAAGCTTTCTTT. Using reference TRBV18 and TRBJ1-1 for the parts outside the CDR3, the full variable domain is NAGVMQNPRHLVRRRGQEARLRCSPMKGHSHVYWYRQLPEEGLKFMVYLQKENIIDESGMPKERFSAEFPKEGPSILRIQQVVRGDSAAYFCASSTKGAKNTEAFFGQGTRLTVV.

CDR3 loop: CASTSGDIQYF. The DNA for the CDR3 is TGTGCCAGCACCTCCGGGGACATTCAGTACTTC. The chain is built from TRBV27 and TRBJ2-4; weak D call: TRBD2 (5 bases). The CDR3 covers 11 residues. V gave up 7 bases and J gave up 8 bases, with 9 bases separating them. CDR1 is MNHEY and CDR2 is SMNVEV in the germline V gene (reference sequence).

As for this clone: A junction end diverges from the germline sequence, so it may reflect a read error. The chain couples TRBV7-9 to TRBJ1-1, with D tentatively TRBD1 (5 bases). There are 15 residues in the CDR3. Per the germline V gene, CDR1 is SEHNR and CDR2 is FQNEAQ (reference sequence). The CDR3 DNA reads TGTTCCAGCAGAGGACCTGGGGCCATGAACACTGAAGCTTTCTTT. Protein sequence: CSSRGPGAMNTEAFF.

This clone was seen only a few times. The chain employs TRBV5-1 and TRBJ2-2; TRBD2 might be the D (5 bases). V shed 0 bases and J shed 4 bases, with 10 bases lying between them. The CDR3 is 15 amino acids. Germline V gives CDR1 SGHRS, CDR2 YFSETQ. The CDR3 protein is CASSLEGVGTGELFF. The CDR3 DNA sequence: TGCGCCAGCAGCTTGGAGGGAGTGGGCACCGGGGAGCTGTTTTTT.

The chain couples TRBV27 to TRBJ1-1; D uncertain. CDR3 length: 13 residues. V was cut by 4 bases and J by 10 bases, with 16 bases left in between. Germline V gene lookup returns CDR1 MNHEY and CDR2 SMNVEV (reference sequence). CDR3 nucleotides: TGTGCCAGCAGTTCCTTGCCCCGTAGTGGAGCTTTCTTT. This sequence encodes CASSSLPRSGAFF.

This chain links TRBV5-6 with TRBJ1-2; perhaps TRBD1 as D (6 bases). The CDR3 is 15 amino acids. The V end was cut by 6 bases, the J end by 6 bases, with 21 bases between. The germline V gene has CDR1 SGHDT and CDR2 YYEEEE. The CDR3 reads CASTGGGIYVNGYTF. The CDR3 DNA follows: TGTGCCAGCACTGGGGGCGGAATATACGTTAATGGCTACACCTTC.

The chain employs TRBV6-5 and TRBJ1-2; 8 bases are shared with TRBD1. CDR1 and CDR2 from the germline V gene are MNHEY and SVGAGI. CDR3 length: 14 residues. Trimming at V came to 7 bases and at J to 5 bases, leaving 9 bases not matched to a gene. The CDR3 sequence is CASTRQGSGYGYTF. The CDR3 region has the DNA TGTGCCAGCACCCGACAGGGGTCGGGATATGGCTACACCTTC.

This chain links TRBV29-1 with TRBJ2-7, with a weak D call TRBD2 (5 bases). Per the germline V gene, CDR1 is SQVTM and CDR2 is ANQGSEA. V was trimmed by 7 bases and J by 2 bases, leaving 12 bases between them. CDR3 length: 12 amino acids. The CDR3 bases are TGCAGCGCCATAAAGACTACCTACGAGCAGTACTTC. Translating it yields CSAIKTTYEQYF.

This clone came up a few times. This rearrangement joins TRBV6-4 to TRBJ2-1; 9 nucleotides agree with TRBD2. CDR1 MRHNA and CDR2 SNTAGT come from the germline V gene. The CDR3 contains 15 residues. V lost 3 bases and J lost 3; bases outside the gene matches: 3. The CDR3 reads CASSEGTSRYNEQFF. CDR3 bases: TGTGCCAGCAGTGAGGGGACTAGCCGCTACAATGAGCAGTTCTTC.

The chain links TRBV16 to TRBJ1-3; D is ambiguous. The ends were cut back, 3 bases at V and 3 bases at J, with 6 bases in the middle. Per germline, CDR1 KGHSY and CDR2 FQNENV. The length of the CDR3 is 13 residues. CDR3 sequence: CASSHGGGNTIYF. As DNA, the CDR3 is TGTGCCAGCAGCCATGGCGGTGGAAACACCATATATTTT.

J is TRBJ1-6 and V is TRBV27; perhaps TRBD1 as D (5 bases). Germline V gene sequence: CDR1 MNHEY, CDR2 SMNVEV (reference sequence). V lost 6 bases and J lost 0, with 12 bases in between. This CDR3 has 16 residues. CDR3 loop: CASRRGFSSYNSPLHF. The CDR3 DNA is TGTGCCAGCAGAAGGGGTTTTAGCTCCTATAATTCACCCCTCCACTTT.

This sequence joins TRBV5-4 and TRBJ1-6; D ambiguous. Germline CDR1 and CDR2: SGHNT and YYREEE (reference sequence). CDR3 length: 14 residues. Trimming stripped 4 bases from V and 9 bases from J, with 14 bases between. CDR3 DNA sequence: TGTGCCAGCAGCCGGAGTAACACCGGTTCACCCCTCCACTTT. This encodes CASSRSNTGSPLHF.

V and J are TRBV5-4 and TRBJ2-5; 13 bases are a match to TRBD2. Germline CDR1 and CDR2: SGHNT and YYREEE (reference sequence). Trimming removed 0 bases from V and 4 bases from J; junction bases left unmatched: 3. The length of the CDR3 is 16 residues. CDR3 region: CASSLAGLAGVETQYF. In nucleotides, the CDR3 is TGTGCCAGCAGCTTGGCCGGACTAGCGGGAGTAGAGACCCAGTACTTC.

The CDR3 nucleotides are TGTGCCTGGAAGGGGGGGGGAAAAAACATTCAGTACTTC. Translated, it gives CAWKGGGKNIQYF. This rearrangement joins TRBV30 to TRBJ2-4; a possible D gene is TRBD2 (7 bases). V was pared by 4 bases and J by 4 bases, with 11 bases between. This CDR3 is built from 13 residues. Germline assignment: CDR1 GTSNPN and CDR2 SVGIG (reference sequence).